This TCR beta chain is drawn from a study of identical twins. In regard to this clonotype: What it binds is not known.

General study points: Beta out-of-frame sequences showed weaker excess sharing between twins.

The CDR3 consists of 17 residues. Germline-derived CDR1 and CDR2 are SGDLS and YYNGEE. J lost 4 bases, V lost 4 bases, and 7 bases had no gene match. Healthy Caucasians provided all donations. TCRdb called the 5' RACE reads again in MiXCR, with one record for every CDR3 protein. Of about 250,000 distinct CDR3 sequences in the sample, about 8.5% were seen once. This sample also appeared in a second study, on yellow fever vaccine responses in identical twins.

The sequencing input was CD8+ T cells sorted from blood. The sequence came from a woman in her late teens or twenties in good health. V usage is TRBV9 and J usage is TRBJ2-1, with TRBD2 matching 14 bases. CDR3 sequence: CASSFRLAGGHYNEQFF. CDR3 nucleotide sequence: TGTGCCAGCAGCTTTCGACTAGCGGGGGGGCATTACAATGAGCAGTTCTTC.